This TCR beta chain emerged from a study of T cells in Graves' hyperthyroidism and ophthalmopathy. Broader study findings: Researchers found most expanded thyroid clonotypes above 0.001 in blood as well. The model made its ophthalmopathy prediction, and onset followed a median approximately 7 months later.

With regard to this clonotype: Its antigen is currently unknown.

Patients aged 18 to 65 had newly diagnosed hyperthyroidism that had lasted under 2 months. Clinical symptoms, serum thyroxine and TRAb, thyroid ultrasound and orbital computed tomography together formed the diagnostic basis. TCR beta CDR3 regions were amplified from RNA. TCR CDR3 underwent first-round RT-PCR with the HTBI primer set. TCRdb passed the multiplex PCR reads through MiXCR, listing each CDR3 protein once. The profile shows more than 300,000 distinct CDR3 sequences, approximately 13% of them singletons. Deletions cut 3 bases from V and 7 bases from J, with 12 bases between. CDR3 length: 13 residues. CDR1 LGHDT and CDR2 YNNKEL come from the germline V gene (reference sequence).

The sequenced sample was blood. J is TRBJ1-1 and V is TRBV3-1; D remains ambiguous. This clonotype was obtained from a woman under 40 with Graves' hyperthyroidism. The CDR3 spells CASSHVARGEAFF. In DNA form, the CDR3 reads TGTGCCAGCAGCCATGTGGCCCGGGGTGAAGCTTTCTTT.